These 13 T cell receptor beta chains were all obtained from the same sample, sequenced in a study of blood T cell repertoires in COVID-19. Assay used: immunoSEQ multiplex PCR; TCRdb lists only in-frame clones, some missing. In the table there are 25,000 to 30,000 clones, roughly 84% of which are singletons. Sequenced: peripheral blood. The receptors stem from a middle-aged man with active COVID-19.

This CDR3 reads CASSLPGQGAYEQYV. CDR3 bases: TGTGCCAGCAGCTTGCCGGGACAGGGGGCATACGAGCAGTACGTC. This sequence joins TRBV5-6 and TRBJ2-7, with 12 positions matching TRBD1. The CDR3 is 15 amino acids. Germline CDR1 is SGHDT and CDR2 is YYEEEE. V lost 1 base, J lost 4 bases, and 3 bases stayed unmatched.

The chain recombines TRBV7-9 with TRBJ2-1; 9 bases map to TRBD2. J lost 6 bases, V lost 1 base, and 4 bases had no gene match. Germline-derived CDR1 and CDR2 are SEHNR and FQNEAQ (reference sequence). This CDR3 has 15 residues. CDR3 in DNA: TGTGCCAGCAGCTTAGTAGCGGGAGTCAGCAATGAGCAGTTCTTC. It specifies CASSLVAGVSNEQFF. Combining the CDR3 with reference TRBV7-9 and TRBJ2-1 gives the whole variable domain DTGVSQNPRHKITKRGQNVTFRCDPISEHNRLYWYRQTLGQGPEFLTYFQNEAQLEKSRLLSDRFSAERPKGSFSTLEIQRTEQGDSAMYLCASSLVAGVSNEQFFGPGTRLTVL.

The rearrangement uses TRBV19 and TRBJ1-1, with TRBD1 matching 8 bases. CDR3 length: 14 residues. After removal of 3 bases from V and 10 bases from J, the junction contained 10 bases not matched to a gene. The germline V gene encodes CDR1 LNHDA and CDR2 SQIVND (reference sequence). This chain's CDR3 is CASSILGQGRGAFF. DNA for the CDR3: TGTGCCAGTAGTATCCTTGGACAGGGCAGGGGAGCTTTCTTT.

This clone occurred once. V usage is TRBV7-2 and J usage is TRBJ1-5; D not certain. Germline V gene lookup returns CDR1 SGHTA and CDR2 FQGNSA. Trimming shortened V by 5 bases and J by 2 bases, and 13 bases separated the two germline ends. The CDR3 totals 15 residues. The DNA for the CDR3 is TGTGCCAGCAGCCCCGCGGGAATTCGCAATCAGCCCCAGCATTTT. Translation: CASSPAGIRNQPQHF.

The chain employs TRBV18 and TRBJ1-5; D not certain. This CDR3 spans 14 amino acids. Germline CDR1 KGHSH, CDR2 LQKENI. V lost 0 bases and J 7 bases, leaving 10 bases between the germline ends. CDR3 residues: CASSPPESRQPQHF. The CDR3 DNA reads as TGTGCCAGCTCACCACCGGAGTCGCGGCAGCCCCAGCATTTT.

This clone was counted once. V gene TRBV6-5 combines with J gene TRBJ2-7; TRBD1 matches at 8 bases. Germline V gene data show CDR1 as MNHEY and CDR2 as SVGAGI. The CDR3 spans 14 residues. After removal of 6 bases from V and 2 bases from J, the junction contained 6 bases not matched to a gene. This chain's CDR3 is CASRVNRGAYEQYF. CDR3 nucleotide sequence: TGTGCCAGCAGGGTAAACAGGGGGGCCTACGAGCAGTACTTC.

In this sample, this clone turned up a few times. The CDR3 sequence is CASSLRTGFSEKLFF. The CDR3 nucleotides are TGTGCCAGCAGCCTAAGGACAGGGTTCAGTGAAAAACTGTTTTTT. The chain combines TRBV3-1 (or the pseudogene TRBV3-2) with TRBJ1-4, with 8 bases fitting TRBD1. J gave up 7 bases and V 4 bases, and 8 bases lay outside the gene matches. The CDR3 loop spans 15 amino acids. CDR1 is LGHDT, CDR2 YNNKEL, per germline (reference sequence).

This chain uses TRBV3-1 (or the pseudogene TRBV3-2) with TRBJ2-4; 10 nucleotides match TRBD1. The CDR3 totals 17 residues. V gave up 3 bases and J gave up 0 bases; unmatched junction bases: 5. Germline CDR1 LGHDT, CDR2 YNNKEL (reference sequence). For the CDR3, the DNA is TGTGCCAGCAGCCATCGACAGGGGGCTGTAGCCAAAAACATTCAGTACTTC. This codes for CASSHRQGAVAKNIQYF.

The V call is TRBV6-5, the J call TRBJ1-5, with D possibly matching TRBD1 (5 bases). V was shortened by 2 bases and J by 4 bases, with 9 bases between the two germline ends. Germline-derived CDR1 and CDR2 are MNHEY and SVGAGI. The CDR3 has 14 amino acids. The CDR3: CASSYNRPNQPQHF. Here the CDR3 DNA reads TGTGCCAGCAGTTACAACAGGCCGAATCAGCCCCAGCATTTT.

The chain uses TRBV10-1 and TRBJ2-7; 7 nucleotides match TRBD1. CDR1 and CDR2 (germline): WNHNN, SYGVQD (reference sequence). This CDR3 contains 13 residues. Trimming took 2 bases from V and 2 from J; bases not matched to a gene: 0. CDR3 bases: TGCGCCAGCAGTGAGCAGGGGGCCTACGAGCAGTACTTC. This sequence encodes CASSEQGAYEQYF.

V and J are TRBV29-1 and TRBJ1-1; 7 bases match TRBD1. The CDR3 runs 14 residues. The germline gives CDR1 SQVTM, CDR2 ANQGSEA. The trim removed 6 bases at V and 8 bases at J, leaving 15 bases unmatched. CDR3 sequence: CSVALTQGPNEAFF. The CDR3 bases are TGCAGCGTCGCCTTGACACAGGGGCCCAACGAAGCTTTCTTT.

The CDR3 loop reads CASSSLPGQLNGPQHF. The CDR3 region has the DNA TGTGCCAGCAGCTCACTTCCAGGACAGTTAAATGGGCCCCAGCATTTT. This chain joins TRBV5-6 and TRBJ1-5; perhaps TRBD1 as D (6 bases). The CDR3 has 16 amino acids. Per germline, CDR1 SGHDT and CDR2 YYEEEE. V gave up 3 bases and J gave up 9 bases, with 22 bases separating them.

With respect to this clone: At one of its ends the junction is not consistent with the germline gene, which may arise from a read error. V usage is TRBV5-4 and J usage is TRBJ2-5, with 9 bases matching TRBD2. Germline CDR1 SGHNT, CDR2 YYREEE (reference sequence). The CDR3 has 11 residues. The CDR3 DNA is TGTGCCAGCAGCTGGGGTAGCGGGAGAGACTTC. Protein product: CASSWGSGRDF.